This passage covers 15 T cell receptor beta chains from one sample sequenced in a study of blood T cell repertoires in COVID-19. Sequencing used immunoSEQ multiplex PCR; TCRdb keeps in-frame clones, though not all of them. The sample includes over 350,000 clones, approximately 93% of them seen just once. Input material: PBMCs or T cells enriched from blood (not recorded which). All receptors derive from a woman in her 40s who had been exposed to COVID-19.

This rearrangement joins TRBV28 to TRBJ1-4, with D uncertain. This CDR3 has 13 residues. Trimming removed 1 base at V and 5 bases at J, with 5 bases between. Germline CDR1 reads MDHEN; CDR2 reads SYDVKM. The CDR3 DNA reads TGTGCCAGCAGTTTATACGGGAATGAAAAACTGTTTTTT. It translates to CASSLYGNEKLFF.

The V gene is TRBV11-3, the J gene TRBJ2-7, with TRBD1 matching over 7 bases. This CDR3 spans 13 amino acids. Germline loops: CDR1 SGHNT, CDR2 YENEEA. V shed 6 bases, J shed 6 bases, and the junction held 8 bases outside the gene matches. The chain's CDR3 is CASSLRQGAEQYF. In DNA form, the CDR3 reads TGTGCCAGCAGTTTACGACAGGGAGCCGAGCAGTACTTC.

The rearrangement joins TRBV19 to TRBJ2-7, with TRBD1 identical over 9 bases. Germline loops: CDR1 LNHDA, CDR2 SQIVND (reference sequence). The CDR3 runs 15 residues. V dropped 1 base and J dropped 3; count of bases not matched to a gene: 4. In DNA, the CDR3 is TGTGCCAGTAGTATAGCTGGGACAGGGTACTACGAGCAGTACTTC. This codes for CASSIAGTGYYEQYF. Complete variable domain (other parts from reference TRBV19 and TRBJ2-7): DGGITQSPKYLFRKEGQNVTLSCEQNLNHDAMYWYRQDPGQGLRLIYYSQIVNDFQKGDIAEGYSVSREKKESFPLTVTSAQKNPTAFYLCASSIAGTGYYEQYFGPGTRLTVT.

This clone was recorded once. The chain recombines TRBV7-3 with TRBJ2-3; D is perhaps TRBD2 (6 bases). Trimming removed 5 bases from V and 4 bases from J, with 13 bases in between. Per the germline V gene, CDR1 is SGHTA and CDR2 is FQGTGA. CDR3 length: 14 amino acids. Here the CDR3 reads CASSQGLSADTQYF. The CDR3 nucleotides read TGTGCCAGCAGCCAGGGACTGTCCGCAGATACGCAGTATTTT. Drawing the rest from reference TRBV7-3 and TRBJ2-3, the complete variable domain is GAGVSQTPSNKVTEKGKYVELRCDPISGHTALYWYRQSLGQGPEFLIYFQGTGAADDSGLPNDRFFAVRPEGSVSTLKIQRTERGDSAVYLCASSQGLSADTQYFGPGTRLTVL.

CDR3 DNA: TGTGCCAGCAGGAGACAGGGGGCTGGACAGCCCCAGCATTTT. It encodes CASRRQGAGQPQHF. The rearrangement uses TRBV2 and TRBJ1-5; TRBD1 agrees at 10 bases. This CDR3 region has 14 residues. Germline CDR1 reads SNHLY; CDR2 reads FYNNEI. The ends lost 6 bases at V and 7 bases at J; junction bases unmatched: 6. Full variable domain (outside the CDR3, taken from reference TRBV2 and TRBJ1-5): EPEVTQTPSHQVTQMGQEVILRCVPISNHLYFYWYRQILGQKVEFLVSFYNNEISEKSEIFDDQFSVERPDGSNFTLKIRSTKLEDSAMYFCASRRQGAGQPQHFGDGTRLSIL.

The rearrangement links TRBV24-1 to TRBJ2-7, with a tentative D call TRBD1 (6 bases). The germline CDR1 and CDR2 sequences are KGHDR and SFDVKD. V was trimmed by 9 bases and J by 0 bases, leaving 8 bases between them. The CDR3 is made up of 12 amino acids. CDR3 sequence reads: CATRDTSYEQYF. The DNA of the CDR3 is TGTGCCACCCGGGACACCTCCTACGAGCAGTACTTC.

The chain is built from TRBV6-5 and TRBJ1-1; D is perhaps TRBD1 (5 bases). Trimming stripped 2 bases from V and 2 bases from J, with 15 bases between. CDR1 is MNHEY, CDR2 SVGAGI, per germline. The CDR3 has 16 residues. This CDR3 is CASSYDARGSNTEAFF. The CDR3, as DNA: TGTGCCAGCAGTTACGACGCAAGGGGCAGCAACACTGAAGCTTTCTTT.

The chain carries TRBV5-1 and TRBJ2-1; D possibly corresponds to TRBD2 (7 bases). Germline CDR1 SGHRS, CDR2 YFSETQ. This CDR3 region has 15 residues. Deletions cut 6 bases from V and 0 bases from J, with 13 bases between. The DNA for the CDR3 is TGCGCCAGCACCGGGGGGCAGAGCTCCTACAATGAGCAGTTCTTC. Amino acid sequence: CASTGGQSSYNEQFF.

The gene calls are TRBV14 and TRBJ1-1; a weak D match, TRBD1 (6 bases). CDR3 size: 15 residues. Germline V lookup: CDR1 SGHDN, CDR2 FVKESK. V shed 1 base and J shed 5 bases, with 14 bases lying between them. The CDR3 DNA reads TGTGCCAGCAGCCAAGGTGGGACATCGCGGACTGAAGCTTTCTTT. This encodes CASSQGGTSRTEAFF.

The chain combines TRBV6-5 with TRBJ1-2; 7 positions agree with TRBD1. The CDR3 covers 15 residues. V shed 6 bases and J 8 bases; nucleotides not matched to a gene: 15. The germline V gene encodes CDR1 MNHEY and CDR2 SVGAGI. The CDR3 region has the DNA TGTGCCAGCAGCTTAGCCCGGGACAGCGTGGGAGGCTACACCTTC. Residues: CASSLARDSVGGYTF.

V and J are TRBV3-1 (or the pseudogene TRBV3-2) and TRBJ2-1, with TRBD2 matching over 8 bases. The germline V gene has CDR1 LGHDT and CDR2 YNNKEL (reference sequence). With 3 bases clipped from V and 7 bases from J, the junction kept 11 bases outside the gene matches. This CDR3 spans 16 amino acids. The CDR3, as DNA: TGTGCCAGCAGCCAGGGAAGCGGGGGCCTAGGGAATGAGCAGTTCTTC. Translating it yields CASSQGSGGLGNEQFF.

This clone came up a few times. This sequence joins TRBV5-4 and TRBJ2-7, with 7 bases that match TRBD2. The V gene end was trimmed by 1 base and the J gene end by 1 base; junction bases not matched to a gene: 5. This CDR3 has 15 amino acids. The V gene's germline CDR1 is SGHNT and CDR2 YYREEE (reference sequence). CDR3 residues: CASSLPGGSSYEQYF. The CDR3 nucleotides read TGTGCCAGCAGCTTGCCCGGGGGGTCGTCCTACGAGCAGTACTTC.

J is TRBJ2-2 and V is TRBV23-1; D might be TRBD2 (8 bases). TRBV23-1 carries the ORF label, with uncertain function. The ends were cut back, 10 bases at V and 0 bases at J, with 18 bases in the middle. The CDR3 loop spans 16 amino acids. The CDR3 nucleotides are TGCGCCACCGGGGGGGGGACAGATCCGAACACCGGGGAGCTGTTTTTT. Protein product: CATGGGTDPNTGELFF.

The rearrangement links TRBV6-5 to TRBJ2-3; D gene uncertain. Germline V gene sequence: CDR1 MNHEY, CDR2 SVGAGI. There are 12 residues in the CDR3. Between the trimmed V and J ends, which lost 6 bases and 3 bases, there was a span of 7 bases. In nucleotides, the CDR3 is TGTGCCAGCAGCCTTACTACAGATACGCAGTATTTT. It codes for CASSLTTDTQYF.

V gene TRBV30 combines with J gene TRBJ1-2, with 10 positions matching TRBD1. Germline values: CDR1 GTSNPN, CDR2 SVGIG (reference sequence). After removal of 8 bases from V and 6 bases from J, the junction contained 3 bases not matched to a gene. This CDR3 comprises 11 residues. CDR3 sequence: CARDRGHGYTF. The CDR3 nucleotides read TGTGCCCGGGACAGGGGACATGGCTACACCTTC. The variable domain in full, with the rest retrieved from reference TRBV30 and TRBJ1-2, is SQTIHQWPATLVQPVGSPLSLECTVEGTSNPNLYWYRQAAGRGLQLLFYSVGIGQISSEVPQNLSASRPQDRQFILSSKKLLLSDSGFYLCARDRGHGYTFGSGTRLTVV.